The subject of this entry is one T cell receptor beta chain. The antigen is unknown. After extraction with the RNeasy kit, roughly 0.5 to 1 ug of the RNA was reverse transcribed using random hexamers. Amplification of TCR beta CDR3 spanned 54 Vbeta and 13 Jbeta via immunoSEQ multiplex PCR. One entry per CDR3 protein, called by TCRdb with MiXCR from the immunoSEQ multiplex PCR reads. The sample records roughly 150,000 distinct CDR3 sequences, about 91% being singletons. Germline assignment: CDR1 SEHNR and CDR2 FQNEAQ (reference sequence). This CDR3 region has 16 residues. The V end lost 1 base, the J end lost 1 base, and 10 bases lay between the germline ends. In blood CD8+ and CD4+ T cells, TCR beta underwent sequencing. Matching for age and sex applied to the controls, who were healthy donors. This sample is drawn from a study of CD8 T cells in Susac syndrome. Study results and caveats: As acknowledged by the study, its TCR sequencing and HLA analysis included a relatively small number of individuals.

Sequenced sample: CD4+ T cells from PBMCs. This TCR came from a human donor in good health. The V and J genes are TRBV7-9 and TRBJ2-2; maybe TRBD1 (6 bases). CDR3 nucleotides: TGTGCCAGCAGCTTAGGATACAGGGAGAACACCGGGGAGCTGTTTTTT. It yields the protein CASSLGYRENTGELFF.